The clone carrying this TCR beta chain was observed a handful of times. Its specificity is unknown. The sample belongs to a study of post-analysis software for immune sequencing data. Study-wide context: As for disease course, relapsing-remitting, secondary progressive and progressive-relapsing multiple sclerosis were all included. Study results and caveats: The authors found that F measure strongly co-clustered same-batch samples. Higher frequency in patients than in controls was seen for several TRBV segments, with TRBV5-6, TRBV5-1 and TRBV20-1 among them.

Incorporated into the TCR beta cDNA libraries were unique molecular identifiers, which served to reduce PCR and sequencing biases. A single record per CDR3 protein comes from TCRdb applying MiXCR to the PCR reads. The sample holds about 620,000 distinct CDR3 sequences, about 40% seen once. The CDR3 consists of 14 residues. Per germline, CDR1 SGHDT and CDR2 YYEEEE. After removal of 6 bases from V and 5 bases from J, the junction contained 8 bases not matched to a gene. The V gene is TRBV5-6, the J gene TRBJ2-1; 7 bases are a match to TRBD2. The sample comprised blood. This TCR came from a girl aged 5-17 years with multiple sclerosis. Written as DNA, the CDR3 is TGTGCCAGCAAGCTTCAACTAGCGCACAATGAGCAGTTCTTC. As protein: CASKLQLAHNEQFF.